Described below is a single T cell receptor beta chain sequence and its context. Antigen unknown. Clones were read by immunoSEQ multiplex PCR, and TCRdb kept only the in-frame ones, dropping some. The data show over 130,000 clones, with about 92% seen just once and approximately 5% held by the top ten. These data originate in a study of T cell responses to AZD1222 COVID-19 vaccine. Study summary: Second doses that came at about 4 or about 12 weeks were put together. Study-wide results and caveats: Repertoire collection took place solely once the T cell response had peaked. CD4 TCRs associated with vaccination spanned spike, dominating at 160-218 and 743-854.

Trimming stripped 5 bases from V and 7 bases from J, with 9 bases between. CDR1 and CDR2 (germline): MNHEY, SVGEGT. This CDR3 region has 12 residues. The source of this sequence is an adult in good health. The specimen was peripheral blood, collected on day 0 of AZD1222 vaccination. The V and J genes are TRBV6-2 or TRBV6-3 and TRBJ2-1; D is uncertain. The CDR3 is CASSPAGNEQFF. The CDR3 region has the DNA TGTGCCAGCAGTCCGGCCGGTAATGAGCAGTTCTTC.